The 30 T cell receptor beta chains below were found in one sample sequenced in a study of T cell responses to AZD1222 COVID-19 vaccine. Here immunoSEQ multiplex PCR was the method, and the copy in TCRdb shows in-frame clones only, minus some. The sample holds around 120,000 clones, just over 85% seen once. The sequencing here drew on peripheral blood, taken on day 0 of AZD1222 vaccination. The receptors originated from an adult in good health.

This clone has just one count. The chain carries TRBV29-1 and TRBJ2-5; the D is unclear. Trimming took 2 bases from V and 1 from J, leaving 11 bases between them. The CDR3 consists of 14 residues. Germline CDR1 and CDR2: SQVTM and ANQGSEA. CDR3 bases: TGCAGCGTTGAAAGGGCCTCTCGCCAAGAGACCCAGTACTTC. As protein: CSVERASRQETQYF.

A few counts support this clone. V and J are TRBV28 and TRBJ2-1; D call uncertain. V was pared by 2 bases and J by 9 bases, with 14 bases between. Germline values: CDR1 MDHEN, CDR2 SYDVKM. This CDR3 spans 14 amino acids. The CDR3 region has the DNA TGTGCCAGCAGTTTAGACGGACGGCGGCCTGAGCAGTTCTTC. Its protein product is CASSLDGRRPEQFF.

The chain recombines TRBV4-1 with TRBJ1-4, with a possible D match to TRBD1 (6 bases). Trimming removed 2 bases at V and 5 bases at J, with 15 bases between. Germline V gene data show CDR1 as MGHRA and CDR2 as YSYEKL. The CDR3 extends over 16 amino acids. CDR3 protein: CASSQPPTGNNEKLFF. CDR3 DNA sequence: TGCGCCAGCAGCCAACCCCCCACAGGGAACAATGAAAAACTGTTTTTT.

The V call is TRBV9, the J call TRBJ2-3; 10 bases fit TRBD2. This CDR3 contains 15 residues. The trim removed 1 base at V and 5 bases at J, leaving 4 bases unmatched. The germline CDR1 and CDR2 sequences are SGDLS and YYNGEE. CDR3 sequence: CASSVLAGGVDTQYF. The CDR3 nucleotides read TGTGCCAGCAGCGTATTAGCGGGGGGTGTAGATACGCAGTATTTT.

The V and J genes are TRBV3-1 (or the pseudogene TRBV3-2) and TRBJ2-3; D unresolved. Trimming left V 2 bases short and J 1 base short, with 10 bases between. The length of the CDR3 is 15 residues. Germline values: CDR1 LGHDT, CDR2 YNNKEL (reference sequence). CDR3 amino acids: CASSQRPQGTDTQYF. The CDR3 DNA is TGTGCCAGCAGCCAAAGGCCCCAGGGCACAGATACGCAGTATTTT.

The V and J genes are TRBV14 and TRBJ2-5; D possibly corresponds to TRBD2 (6 bases). CDR1 is SGHDN, CDR2 FVKESK, per germline. This CDR3 has 11 amino acids. Trimming removed 3 bases from V and 7 bases from J, with 6 bases in between. The CDR3 region has the DNA TGTGCCAGCAGCCAGGGGGGGACCCAGTACTTC. Its protein product is CASSQGGTQYF. The full variable domain, its missing parts supplied by reference TRBV14 and TRBJ2-5, is EAGVTQFPSHSVIEKGQTVTLRCDPISGHDNLYWYRRVMGKEIKFLLHFVKESKQDESGMPNNRFLAERTGGTYSTLKVQPAELEDSGVYFCASSQGGTQYFGPGTRLLVL.

The J gene is TRBJ1-2, the V gene TRBV6-1; the D is unclear. The CDR3 sequence is 14 residues long. Germline CDR1 is MNHNS and CDR2 is SASEGT. V was trimmed by 1 base and J by 2 bases, leaving 8 bases between them. The CDR3 coding sequence is TGTGCCAGCAGTGAAGGTACAGCCAACTATGGCTACACCTTC. Protein: CASSEGTANYGYTF.

The chain's CDR3 is CATSRWPRGDEQFF. The CDR3 DNA follows: TGTGCCACCAGCAGATGGCCGCGGGGGGATGAGCAGTTCTTC. The chain uses TRBV15 and TRBJ2-1, with TRBD2 matching 8 bases. Germline loops: CDR1 LNHNV, CDR2 YYDKDF (reference sequence). The CDR3 loop spans 14 amino acids. With 2 bases clipped from V and 8 bases from J, the junction kept 5 bases outside the gene matches.

The gene calls are TRBV5-6 and TRBJ1-2; maybe TRBD1 (5 bases). Per germline, CDR1 SGHDT and CDR2 YYEEEE. The V end was cut by 1 base, the J end by 9 bases, with 22 bases between. The CDR3 is 16 amino acids. CDR3 amino acids: CASSLKAGVKVRSYTF. The CDR3 nucleotides are TGTGCCAGCAGCTTGAAGGCGGGGGTAAAGGTTCGAAGCTACACCTTC.

This sequence joins TRBV6-5 and TRBJ1-2; 7 positions agree with TRBD1. The germline V gene has CDR1 MNHEY and CDR2 SVGAGI. Losses at the gene ends were 4 bases for V and 1 base for J; bases not matched to a gene: 6. The CDR3 runs 15 residues. The CDR3 here is CASSSRGGNNYGYTF. Here the CDR3 DNA reads TGTGCCAGCAGTTCCAGGGGGGGCAATAACTATGGCTACACCTTC.

The V call is TRBV11-2, the J call TRBJ2-5; TRBD1 aligns across 7 bases. The CDR3 contains 13 residues. Germline V CDR1 and CDR2: SGHAT, FQNNGV. V trimming: 7 bases; J trimming: 5 bases; junction bases outside the gene matches: 7. The CDR3 sequence: CASKSDRAETQYF. Written as DNA, the CDR3 is TGTGCCAGCAAAAGCGACAGGGCGGAGACCCAGTACTTC.

CDR3 nucleotide sequence: TGTGCCAGCAGTCTCCTTGGAAACACCATATATTTT. This translates into CASSLLGNTIYF. V and J are TRBV28 and TRBJ1-3; D is uncertain. Trimming removed 5 bases from V and 3 bases from J, with 5 bases in between. CDR3 length equals 12 residues. Germline V gene sequence: CDR1 MDHEN, CDR2 SYDVKM. The full variable domain, rest sourced from reference TRBV28 and TRBJ1-3, is DVKVTQSSRYLVKRTGEKVFLECVQDMDHENMFWYRQDPGLGLRLIYFSYDVKMKEKGDIPEGYSVSREKKERFSLILESASTNQTSMYLCASSLLGNTIYFGEGSWLTVV.

The chain is built from TRBV11-2 and TRBJ2-1, with 7 bases identical to TRBD2. The germline CDR1 and CDR2 sequences are SGHAT and FQNNGV. The V and J ends lost 3 bases and 0 bases, in that order; junction bases with no gene match: 2. The CDR3 has 15 residues. The CDR3, as DNA: TGTGCCAGCAGCTTGGGGGGGAGCTCCTACAATGAGCAGTTCTTC. Residues: CASSLGGSSYNEQFF.

The gene calls are TRBV12-3 or TRBV12-4 and TRBJ2-1, with D unresolved. V shed 5 bases and J shed 12 bases, with 11 bases lying between them. The CDR3 has 11 residues. CDR3: CASSGRVGQFF. CDR3 in DNA: TGTGCCAGCAGTGGACGGGTGGGGCAGTTCTTC.

The chain has TRBV6-6 and TRBJ1-3, with a weak D call TRBD1 (5 bases). Germline CDR1 MNHNY, CDR2 SVGAGI (reference sequence). The germline V and J ends were trimmed by 5 bases and 0 bases, with 17 bases remaining between them. The CDR3 loop spans 17 amino acids. In DNA form, the CDR3 reads TGTGCCAGCAGTCTCGGCGTCGGGGGGTACTCTGGAAACACCATATATTTT. It encodes CASSLGVGGYSGNTIYF.

V gene TRBV7-6 combines with J gene TRBJ2-5; 7 bases line up with TRBD1. Germline V lookup: CDR1 SGHVS, CDR2 FNYEAQ. The CDR3 totals 15 residues. V was pared by 1 base and J by 2 bases, with 4 bases of the junction left unmatched. The CDR3 DNA reads TGTGCCAGCAGCTTAGTGCCGGGACAGCAAGAGACCCAGTACTTC. Its protein product is CASSLVPGQQETQYF.

The rearrangement uses TRBV16 and TRBJ2-5; D gene unclear. V gave up 0 bases and J gave up 3 bases, with 5 bases separating them. Germline lookup yields CDR1 KGHSY and CDR2 FQNENV. CDR3 length equals 13 residues. The CDR3 DNA follows: TGTGCCAGCAGCCAATCCGGTAAAGAGACCCAGTACTTC. It translates to CASSQSGKETQYF.

The CDR3 loop is CASSVASGISYEQYF. CDR3 sequence (DNA): TGTGCCAGCAGCGTAGCTAGCGGAATCTCCTACGAGCAGTACTTC. J is TRBJ2-7 and V is TRBV9; 7 positions agree with TRBD2. Germline values: CDR1 SGDLS, CDR2 YYNGEE. CDR3 size: 15 residues. V shed 0 bases, J shed 0 bases, and the junction held 3 bases outside the gene matches.

V and J are TRBV12-5 and TRBJ2-3; 10 bases fit TRBD2. The CDR3 spans 19 residues. Germline V lookup: CDR1 LGHNT, CDR2 FRNRAP. With 0 bases clipped from V and 4 bases from J, the junction kept 13 bases outside the gene matches. For the CDR3, the DNA is TGTGCTAGTGGTTTGGTTTTGAAGCTAGCGGGAGAGCGCGCAGATACGCAGTATTTT. As protein: CASGLVLKLAGERADTQYF. Filled out from reference TRBV12-5 and TRBJ2-3, the complete variable domain reads DARVTQTPRHKVTEMGQEVTMRCQPILGHNTVFWYRQTMMQGLELLAYFRNRAPLDDSGMPKDRFSAEMPDATLATLKIQPSEPRDSAVYFCASGLVLKLAGERADTQYFGPGTRLTVL.

There are a few counts of this clone. The chain joins TRBV12-3 or TRBV12-4 to TRBJ2-7; D gene uncertain. Between the trimmed V and J ends, which lost 5 bases and 6 bases, there was a span of 8 bases. This CDR3 region has 11 residues. The CDR3 protein is CASSQSSEQYF. The CDR3 DNA reads as TGTGCCAGCAGTCAGAGCTCCGAGCAGTACTTC.

The chain has TRBV29-1 and TRBJ2-1; the match to TRBD2 covers 11 bases. The CDR3 runs to 15 residues. Germline-derived CDR1 and CDR2 are SQVTM and ANQGSEA. With 1 base clipped from V and 7 bases from J, the junction kept 6 bases outside the gene matches. CDR3 sequence (DNA): TGCAGCGTTGAAGGAGTAGCGGGAGGGGAAAATGAGCAGTTCTTC. It yields the protein CSVEGVAGGENEQFF.

This chain uses TRBV6-2 or TRBV6-3 with TRBJ2-5, with a possible D match to TRBD2 (6 bases). Trimming took 2 bases from V and 2 from J, leaving 12 bases between them. The germline V gene encodes CDR1 MNHEY and CDR2 SVGEGT. The CDR3 extends over 15 amino acids. CDR3 residues: CASSYGGVPQETQYF. The CDR3 nucleotides read TGTGCCAGCAGTTACGGAGGGGTCCCACAAGAGACCCAGTACTTC.

The chain uses TRBV2 and TRBJ2-1; D call uncertain. Germline assignment: CDR1 SNHLY and CDR2 FYNNEI. The CDR3 has 14 residues. V shed 3 bases and J shed 3 bases, with 9 bases lying between them. CDR3 nucleotide sequence: TGTGCCAGCAGTGACCGGCAGTTCTACAATGAGCAGTTCTTC. Amino acid sequence: CASSDRQFYNEQFF.

This clone was seen a few times. The rearrangement joins TRBV6-5 to TRBJ2-7; D remains unclear. There are 14 residues in the CDR3. The V gene's germline CDR1 is MNHEY and CDR2 SVGAGI. Trimming pared 7 bases from V and 0 bases from J, leaving 13 bases between. The CDR3 is CASKIRRDSYEQYF. The CDR3 DNA reads as TGTGCCAGCAAGATACGTCGTGACTCCTACGAGCAGTACTTC.

This CDR3 is CASSEALGAGAYNEQFF. Here the CDR3 DNA reads TGTGCCAGCAGTGAAGCGCTAGGGGCAGGGGCATACAATGAGCAGTTCTTC. The chain joins TRBV2 to TRBJ2-1, with D perhaps TRBD1 (6 bases). The V end was cut by 0 bases, the J end by 4 bases, with 16 bases between. Germline V gene lookup returns CDR1 SNHLY and CDR2 FYNNEI. CDR3 size: 17 residues.

This clone occurred a few times. This chain joins TRBV2 and TRBJ2-7; no firm D call. V lost 9 bases, J lost 2 bases, and 17 bases lay in between. This CDR3 has 14 residues. Germline V gene data show CDR1 as SNHLY and CDR2 as FYNNEI. Written as DNA, the CDR3 is TGTGCCAGTAGCCTCGCACCCCCACCCTACGAGCAGTACTTC. It encodes CASSLAPPPYEQYF.

The CDR3 here is CASSRGGVGNTIYF. CDR3 in DNA: TGTGCCAGCAGCCGGGGGGGCGTTGGAAACACCATATATTTT. This rearrangement joins TRBV28 to TRBJ1-3; D possibly corresponds to TRBD1 (6 bases). The CDR3 contains 14 residues. V lost 6 bases and J 3 bases, leaving 12 bases between the germline ends. Looked up from germline, CDR1 is MDHEN and CDR2 is SYDVKM.

The gene calls are TRBV9 and TRBJ2-1; TRBD2 aligns across 9 bases. CDR3 length: 16 residues. Germline CDR1 SGDLS, CDR2 YYNGEE. With V trimmed by 0 bases and J by 9 bases, 10 bases remained unmatched. The CDR3 DNA is TGTGCCAGCAGCGTAGCTATGATAGCGGGAGAGGTTGAGCAGTTCTTC. Translation: CASSVAMIAGEVEQFF.

In its sample, this clone was seen once. The chain recombines TRBV5-1 with TRBJ2-1; D is undetermined. V gave up 0 bases and J gave up 0 bases, with 10 bases separating them. The CDR3 spans 16 residues. The germline CDR1 and CDR2 sequences are SGHRS and YFSETQ. CDR3 protein: CASSLAGRSSYNEQFF. CDR3 bases: TGCGCCAGCAGCTTGGCAGGCCGAAGCTCCTACAATGAGCAGTTCTTC.

The V call is TRBV6-5, the J call TRBJ2-1; the match to TRBD1 covers 7 bases. The CDR3 sequence is 14 residues long. CDR1 MNHEY and CDR2 SVGAGI come from the germline V gene. The V and J ends lost 5 bases and 4 bases, in that order; junction bases with no gene match: 5. Here the CDR3 reads CASSHPDRYNEQFF. The CDR3 coding sequence is TGTGCCAGCAGTCACCCGGACAGGTACAATGAGCAGTTCTTC.